This T cell receptor (beta chain) was sequenced for a study of blood T cell repertoires in COVID-19. Study information: PBMCs, B-cell-depleted T cells, or T cells provided the cDNA or gDNA that made up the material.

Participant age was 18 to 89 years, and participants resided in about two dozen US areas. Cohorts were based on clinical histories the participants reported. In the original analysis: Estimated nucleated cell counts came from reference gene primer amplification. Clones were sequenced by immunoSEQ multiplex PCR, and TCRdb holds only the in-frame ones, with some missing. Clone size and the V and J calls come from that table; the DNA yielded D and trimming. The table lists around 230,000 clones, around nine tenths of them singletons. The clonotype was recovered from a woman aged 25 to 39 with acute COVID-19. The material sequenced was PBMCs or T cells enriched from blood (not recorded which).

The CDR3 nucleotides are TGTGCCAGCAGCTTTTCAGGGGCGGGCACTGAAGCTTTCTTT. Its protein is CASSFSGAGTEAFF. The rearrangement uses TRBV7-9 and TRBJ1-1; TRBD1 might be the D (6 bases). V was trimmed by 3 bases and J by 4 bases, leaving 12 bases between them. Germline CDR1 SEHNR, CDR2 FQNEAQ (reference sequence). This CDR3 has 14 amino acids.